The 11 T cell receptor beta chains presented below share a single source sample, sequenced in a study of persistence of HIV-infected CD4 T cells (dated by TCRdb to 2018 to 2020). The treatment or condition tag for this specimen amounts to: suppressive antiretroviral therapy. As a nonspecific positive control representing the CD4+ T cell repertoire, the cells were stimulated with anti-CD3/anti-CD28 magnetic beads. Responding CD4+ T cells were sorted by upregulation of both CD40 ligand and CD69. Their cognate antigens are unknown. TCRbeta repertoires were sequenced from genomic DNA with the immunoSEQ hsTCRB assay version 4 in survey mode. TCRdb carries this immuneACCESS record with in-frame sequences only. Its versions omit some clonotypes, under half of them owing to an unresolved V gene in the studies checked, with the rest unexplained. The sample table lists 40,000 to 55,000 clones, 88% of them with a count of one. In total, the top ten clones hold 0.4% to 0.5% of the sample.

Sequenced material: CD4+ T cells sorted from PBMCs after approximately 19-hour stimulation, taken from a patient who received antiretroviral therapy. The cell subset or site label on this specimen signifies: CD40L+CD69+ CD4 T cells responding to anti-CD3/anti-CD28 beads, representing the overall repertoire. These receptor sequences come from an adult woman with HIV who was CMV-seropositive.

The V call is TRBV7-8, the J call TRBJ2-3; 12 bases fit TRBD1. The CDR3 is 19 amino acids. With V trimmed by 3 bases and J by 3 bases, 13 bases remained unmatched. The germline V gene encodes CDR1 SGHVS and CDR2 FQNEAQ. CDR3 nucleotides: TGTGCCAGCAGCTTCCGGGACAGGGGGCCGTTTAGTCTGACAGATACGCAGTATTTT. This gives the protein CASSFRDRGPFSLTDTQYF.

The CDR3 is CASSQDRRYGYTF. The CDR3 region has the DNA TGCGCCAGCAGCCAAGATCGGCGGTATGGCTACACCTTC. The gene calls are TRBV4-1 and TRBJ1-2; D is uncertain. The germline V gene encodes CDR1 MGHRA and CDR2 YSYEKL. The V end lost 0 bases, the J end lost 5 bases, and 7 bases lay between the germline ends. This CDR3 has 13 residues.

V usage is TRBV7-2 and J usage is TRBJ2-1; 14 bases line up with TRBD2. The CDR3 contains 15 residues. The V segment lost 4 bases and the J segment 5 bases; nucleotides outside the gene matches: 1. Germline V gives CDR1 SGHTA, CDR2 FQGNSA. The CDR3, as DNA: TGTGCCAGCAGCTGGACTAGCGGGGGGAACAATGAGCAGTTCTTC. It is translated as CASSWTSGGNNEQFF.

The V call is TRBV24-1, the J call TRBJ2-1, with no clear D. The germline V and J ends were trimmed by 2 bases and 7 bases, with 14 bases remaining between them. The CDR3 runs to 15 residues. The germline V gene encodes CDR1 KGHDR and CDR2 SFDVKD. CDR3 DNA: TGTGCCACCAGTGATTCAAGGGTTTTGCGGAATGAGCAGTTCTTC. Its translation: CATSDSRVLRNEQFF.

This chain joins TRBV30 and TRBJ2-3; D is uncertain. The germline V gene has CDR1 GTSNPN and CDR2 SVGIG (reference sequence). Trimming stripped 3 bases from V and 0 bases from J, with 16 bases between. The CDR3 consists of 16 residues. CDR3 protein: CAWSSPASISTDTQYF. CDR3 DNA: TGTGCCTGGAGCTCACCGGCGAGTATTAGCACAGATACGCAGTATTTT.

The CDR3: CATSDFGAGSETQYF. The CDR3 nucleotides are TGTGCCACCAGTGATTTTGGGGCAGGGTCAGAGACCCAGTACTTC. The chain recombines TRBV24-1 with TRBJ2-5, with a tentative D call TRBD1 (5 bases). Germline V gene data show CDR1 as KGHDR and CDR2 as SFDVKD. This CDR3 has 15 amino acids. V was shortened by 1 base and J by 4 bases, with 12 bases between the two germline ends.

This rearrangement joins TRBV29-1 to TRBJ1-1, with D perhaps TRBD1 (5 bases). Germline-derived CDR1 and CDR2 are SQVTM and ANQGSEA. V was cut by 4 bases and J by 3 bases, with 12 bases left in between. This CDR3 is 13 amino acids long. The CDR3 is CSVVLGADTEAFF. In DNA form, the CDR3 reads TGCAGCGTTGTGCTCGGGGCCGACACTGAAGCTTTCTTT.

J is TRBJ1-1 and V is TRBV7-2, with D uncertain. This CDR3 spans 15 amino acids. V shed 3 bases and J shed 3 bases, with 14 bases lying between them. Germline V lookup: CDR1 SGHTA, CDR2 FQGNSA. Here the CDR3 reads CASSFRGVWDTEAFF. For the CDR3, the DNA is TGTGCCAGCAGCTTCCGCGGGGTCTGGGACACTGAAGCTTTCTTT. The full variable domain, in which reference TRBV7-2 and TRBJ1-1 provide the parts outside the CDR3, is GAGVSQSPSNKVTEKGKDVELRCDPISGHTALYWYRQSLGQGLEFLIYFQGNSAPDKSGLPSDRFSAERTGGSVSTLTIQRTQQEDSAVYLCASSFRGVWDTEAFFGQGTRLTVV.

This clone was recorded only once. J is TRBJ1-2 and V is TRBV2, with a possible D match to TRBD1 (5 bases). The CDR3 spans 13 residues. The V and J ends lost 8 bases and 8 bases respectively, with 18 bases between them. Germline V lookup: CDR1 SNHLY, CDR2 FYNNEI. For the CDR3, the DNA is TGTGCCAGCGCGGAGGGCAGGGATGGCGGCTACACCTTC. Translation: CASAEGRDGGYTF.

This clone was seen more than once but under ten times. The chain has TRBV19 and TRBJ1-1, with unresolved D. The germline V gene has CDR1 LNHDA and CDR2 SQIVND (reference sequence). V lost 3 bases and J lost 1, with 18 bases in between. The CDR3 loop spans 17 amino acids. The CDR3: CASSIVLPVGGNTEAFF. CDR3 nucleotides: TGTGCCAGTAGTATCGTGCTGCCGGTGGGTGGGAACACTGAAGCTTTCTTT.

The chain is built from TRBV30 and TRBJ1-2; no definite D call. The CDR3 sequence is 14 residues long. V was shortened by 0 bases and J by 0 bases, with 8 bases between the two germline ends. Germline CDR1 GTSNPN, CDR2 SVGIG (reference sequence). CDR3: CAWSVTLSNYGYTF. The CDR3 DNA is TGTGCCTGGAGTGTAACATTATCTAACTATGGCTACACCTTC.